This T cell receptor beta chain was identified in a study of T cell changes during pregnancy in multiple sclerosis. Trimming stripped 6 bases from V and 5 bases from J, with 13 bases between. The CDR3 has 13 amino acids. Looked up from germline, CDR1 is MGHRA and CDR2 is YSYEKL. The protocol was immunoSEQ multiplex PCR, while the TCRdb copy is restricted to in-frame clones and leaves out a portion. The sample comprises more than 80,000 clones, roughly 90% of which are singletons, and approximately 1.4% rests with the top ten. The receptor was derived from a female donor with multiple sclerosis, enrolled in a pregnancy study. The chain joins TRBV4-1 to TRBJ1-1; possibly TRBD1 for D (6 bases). Material: peripheral blood, obtained in the first trimester of pregnancy. The chain's CDR3 is CASRTPGDTEAFF. The DNA for the CDR3 is TGCGCCAGCAGGACTCCAGGGGATACTGAAGCTTTCTTT.